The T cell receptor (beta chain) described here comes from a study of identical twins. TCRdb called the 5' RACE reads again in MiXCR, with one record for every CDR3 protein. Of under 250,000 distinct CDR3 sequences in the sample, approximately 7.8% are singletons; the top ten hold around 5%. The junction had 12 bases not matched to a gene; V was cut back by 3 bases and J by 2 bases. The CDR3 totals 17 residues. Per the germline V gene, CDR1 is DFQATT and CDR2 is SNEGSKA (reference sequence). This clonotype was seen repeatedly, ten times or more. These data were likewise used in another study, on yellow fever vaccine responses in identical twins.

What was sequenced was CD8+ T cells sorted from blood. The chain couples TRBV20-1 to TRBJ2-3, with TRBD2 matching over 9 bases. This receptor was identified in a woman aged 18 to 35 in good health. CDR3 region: CSARTTWLAGTTDTQYF. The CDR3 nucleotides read TGCAGTGCTAGGACGACTTGGCTAGCGGGGACCACAGATACGCAGTATTTT.